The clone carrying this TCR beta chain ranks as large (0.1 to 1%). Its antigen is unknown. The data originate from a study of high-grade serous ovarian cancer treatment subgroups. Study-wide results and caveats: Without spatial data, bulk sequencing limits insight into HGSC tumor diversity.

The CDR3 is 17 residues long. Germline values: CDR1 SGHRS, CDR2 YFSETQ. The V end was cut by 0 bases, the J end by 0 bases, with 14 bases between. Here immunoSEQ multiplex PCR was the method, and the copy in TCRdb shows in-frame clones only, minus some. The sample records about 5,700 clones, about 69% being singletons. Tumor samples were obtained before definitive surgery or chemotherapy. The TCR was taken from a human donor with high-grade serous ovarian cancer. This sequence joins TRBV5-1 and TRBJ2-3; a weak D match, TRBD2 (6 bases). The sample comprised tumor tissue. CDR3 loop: CASSLGYGGSSTDTQYF. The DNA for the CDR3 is TGCGCCAGCAGCTTGGGATACGGGGGAAGCAGCACAGATACGCAGTATTTT.